This TCR beta chain appears in the sequencing data of a study of cytomegalovirus exposure and HLA in healthy donors. The study's findings and limits: In terms of immune exposure information, only CMV serostatus was available. A later analysis appeared to link common viral pathogens to several of the most significant clusters. Researchers reportedly found TCR beta sequences accurately predicted most subjects' HLA-A and HLA-B alleles.

This CDR3 is built from 13 residues. The V and J ends lost 6 bases and 3 bases, in that order; junction bases with no gene match: 5. The germline V gene encodes CDR1 SQVTM and CDR2 ANQGSEA. Turning to this clone: The antigen is unknown.

The PCR contained 60 Vbeta and 13 Jbeta primers. Clones were sequenced by immunoSEQ multiplex PCR, and TCRdb holds only the in-frame ones, with some missing. The sample carries about 160,000 clones, about three quarters recorded once. This chain uses TRBV29-1 with TRBJ2-7; 10 nucleotides line up with TRBD1. The clonotype originates from a woman aged 50 to 65 in good health and CMV-seropositive. Material for sequencing was PBMCs. Written as DNA, the CDR3 is TGCAGCGTCCCGGGACAGGGGAACTACGAGCAGTACTTC. Amino acid sequence: CSVPGQGNYEQYF.